This passage covers 15 T cell receptor beta chains from one sample sequenced in a study of cytomegalovirus exposure and HLA in healthy donors. With 60 Vbeta and 13 Jbeta primers, the PCR was carried out. Data came from immunoSEQ multiplex PCR; TCRdb stores just in-frame clones and leaves some out. The sample contains 250,000 to 350,000 clones, approximately 90% of which appear only once. The sequencing sample was made of PBMCs. The receptors here all came from a man aged 40-50 years in good health and CMV-seropositive.

The V and J genes are TRBV5-4 and TRBJ1-1, with 8 bases identical to TRBD1. Germline CDR1 reads SGHNT; CDR2 reads YYREEE (reference sequence). V shed 4 bases and J 2 bases; nucleotides not matched to a gene: 7. The CDR3 totals 15 residues. CDR3 sequence reads: CASSPTGAANTEAFF. DNA for the CDR3: TGTGCCAGCAGCCCGACAGGGGCCGCTAACACTGAAGCTTTCTTT. Full variable domain (outside the CDR3, taken from reference TRBV5-4 and TRBJ1-1): ETGVTQSPTHLIKTRGQQVTLRCSSQSGHNTVSWYQQALGQGPQFIFQYYREEENGRGNFPPRFSGLQFPNYSSELNVNALELDDSALYLCASSPTGAANTEAFFGQGTRLTVV.

The chain combines TRBV5-6 with TRBJ2-7; 15 nucleotides match TRBD2. CDR3 length equals 16 residues. From germline, CDR1 is SGHDT and CDR2 YYEEEE. The V gene end was trimmed by 4 bases and the J gene end by 5 bases; junction bases not matched to a gene: 7. The CDR3 DNA is TGTGCCAGCAGCCCCGGGACTAGCGGGAGGTCAGACGAGCAGTACTTC. Residues: CASSPGTSGRSDEQYF. Filled out from reference TRBV5-6 and TRBJ2-7, the complete variable domain reads DAGVTQSPTHLIKTRGQQVTLRCSPKSGHDTVSWYQQALGQGPQFIFQYYEEEERQRGNFPDRFSGHQFPNYSSELNVNALLLGDSALYLCASSPGTSGRSDEQYFGPGTRLTVT.

This sequence joins TRBV5-1 and TRBJ2-7, with 8 bases that match TRBD2. The CDR3 extends over 15 amino acids. Per the germline V gene, CDR1 is SGHRS and CDR2 is YFSETQ. After removal of 4 bases from V and 0 bases from J, the junction contained 6 bases not matched to a gene. This chain's CDR3 is CASSPTSGGSYEQYF. The CDR3 DNA sequence: TGCGCCAGCAGCCCTACTAGCGGAGGCTCCTACGAGCAGTACTTC.

The CDR3 coding sequence is TGTGCCAGCAGCCCCCCCGTGGGGGCTGCAGTCAATGAGCAGTTCTTC. Its translation: CASSPPVGAAVNEQFF. The rearrangement joins TRBV9 to TRBJ2-1, with D possibly being TRBD1 (6 bases). There are 16 residues in the CDR3. Germline V CDR1 and CDR2: SGDLS, YYNGEE. With 4 bases removed from V and 6 bases from J, the gap between germline ends came to 20 bases.

Here the CDR3 DNA reads TGTGCCAGCGGCGGAGCCTCCTACGAGCAGTACTTC. This gives the protein CASGGASYEQYF. V is TRBV6-1 and J is TRBJ2-7; D unclear. Germline lookup yields CDR1 MNHNS and CDR2 SASEGT. This CDR3 comprises 12 residues. The ends were cut back, 8 bases at V and 0 bases at J, with 8 bases in the middle.

CDR3 bases: TGTGCCAGCAGCCCCTCGGGACAAGTAACCGGGGAGCTGTTTTTT. Amino acid sequence: CASSPSGQVTGELFF. The chain joins TRBV9 to TRBJ2-2, with D perhaps matching TRBD1 (6 bases). CDR1 and CDR2 from the germline V gene are SGDLS and YYNGEE. V was cut by 4 bases and J by 5 bases, with 15 bases left in between. The CDR3 length is 15 residues.

V is TRBV19 and J is TRBJ1-4; TRBD1 is a possible D gene (6 bases). Trimming took 5 bases from V and 12 from J, leaving 13 bases between them. Germline lookup yields CDR1 LNHDA and CDR2 SQIVND (reference sequence). The CDR3 totals 12 residues. For the CDR3, the DNA is TGTGCCAGTAGTGTCACAGGGTTTGAACTGTTTTTT. It is translated as CASSVTGFELFF.

The chain carries TRBV5-1 and TRBJ2-2, with D possibly TRBD1 on 5 matching bases. With 2 bases removed from V and 4 bases from J, the gap between germline ends came to 6 bases. The CDR3 has 13 amino acids. Germline values: CDR1 SGHRS, CDR2 YFSETQ. This CDR3 is CASSFTGTGELFF. The CDR3 region has the DNA TGCGCCAGCAGCTTCACAGGCACCGGGGAGCTGTTTTTT.

The genes are TRBV6-1 and TRBJ2-7; TRBD1 matches 8 bases. V shed 6 bases and J 4 bases; nucleotides not matched to a gene: 8. Germline V gene lookup returns CDR1 MNHNS and CDR2 SASEGT. This CDR3 contains 14 residues. This chain's CDR3 is CASSPPRGRYEQYF. CDR3 in DNA: TGTGCCAGCAGCCCCCCCAGGGGGCGATACGAGCAGTACTTC.

J is TRBJ2-5 and V is TRBV28, with 10 nucleotides matching TRBD2. The J call may be mistaken, given a closer DNA end match to TRBJ2-7. Germline loops: CDR1 MDHEN, CDR2 SYDVKM. This CDR3 is built from 15 residues. In DNA form, the CDR3 reads TGTGCCAGCAGTCTGGATAGCGGGAGGTGGAACGAGCAGTACTTC. It is translated as CASSLDSGRWNEQYF.

This chain joins TRBV28 and TRBJ2-7; 8 positions match TRBD1. The CDR3 covers 14 residues. Trimming cost V 7 bases and J 0 bases; bases outside gene matches: 5. The V gene's germline CDR1 is MDHEN and CDR2 SYDVKM. CDR3 DNA: TGTGCCAGCACCCCGGACAGGGACTCCTACGAGCAGTACTTC. Amino acids: CASTPDRDSYEQYF.

In nucleotides, the CDR3 is TGTGCCAGTAGTATTTACTATCCAAAGAGCTCCTACGAGCAGTACTTC. It codes for CASSIYYPKSSYEQYF. V usage is TRBV19 and J usage is TRBJ2-5; unclear D gene. The better agreement between TRBJ2-7 and the DNA end casts doubt on the J call. The CDR3 has 16 residues. Germline V gives CDR1 LNHDA, CDR2 SQIVND (reference sequence).

V is TRBV5-1 and J is TRBJ2-1; the match to TRBD1 covers 9 bases. The V and J ends lost 3 bases and 0 bases, in that order; junction bases with no gene match: 1. CDR1 is SGHRS, CDR2 YFSETQ, per germline. The CDR3 has 15 amino acids. The CDR3 spells CASSSGQGSYNEQFF. CDR3 DNA: TGCGCCAGCAGCTCGGGACAGGGCTCCTACAATGAGCAGTTCTTC.

The chain links TRBV6-5 to TRBJ2-1; 8 bases fit TRBD1. V lost 6 bases and J lost 2; bases outside the gene matches: 6. The CDR3 consists of 15 residues. Germline CDR1 reads MNHEY; CDR2 reads SVGAGI. The CDR3 reads CASSRAGGTYNEQFF. The CDR3 DNA sequence: TGTGCCAGCAGCCGAGCAGGGGGCACCTACAATGAGCAGTTCTTC.

This chain connects TRBV25-1 to TRBJ2-5; the D gene is possibly TRBD2 (6 bases). Germline V gene data show CDR1 as MGHDK and CDR2 as SYGVNS. V was clipped by 7 bases and J by 5 bases, with 8 bases between them. This CDR3 spans 11 amino acids. DNA for the CDR3: TGTGCCAGCACGGGAGTTGAGACCCAGTACTTC. Its protein is CASTGVETQYF.